The rows below give T cell receptor beta chains drawn from one sample of a study of CD8 T cells in Susac syndrome. TCRdb redid the calling of the immunoSEQ multiplex PCR reads with MiXCR, one entry per CDR3 protein. The data hold about 180,000 distinct CDR3 sequences, with 85% to 95% observed a single time. Sequencing was performed on CD4+ T cells from PBMCs. The receptors originated from a human donor with Susac syndrome. Each CDR3 is given with its conserved first and last residue. A D gene is named only where the DNA matches it firmly. Clone size, where shown, is once, few, many, or a class for clones that have expanded.

j_call v_call clone_size d_call cdr3_nt cdr3_aa
TRBJ2-2 TRBV4-3 - - TGCGCCAGCAGCCAAGATATATCGGGGGAGCTGTTTTTT CASSQDISGELFF
TRBJ1-5 TRBV6-5 once - TGTGCCAGCAGTTACGACTGGGCAGGTGGTCAGCCCCAGCATTTT CASSYDWAGGQPQHF
TRBJ2-5 TRBV20-1 - - TGCAGTGCTAGAGTTGGACCGATTCCATTTCAAGAGACCCAGTACTTC CSARVGPIPFQETQYF
TRBJ2-1 TRBV20-1 - - TGCAGTGCCCAGCTTATTTATGAGCAGTTCTTC CSAQLIYEQFF
TRBJ1-1 TRBV6-5 - - TGTGCCAGCAGACAGGGTGTTGGGATGAACACTGAAGCTTTCTTT CASRQGVGMNTEAFF
TRBJ2-7 TRBV20-1 - - TGCAGTGCTAGAGGGGCAGAACGGGTCACCTACGAGCAGTACTTC CSARGAERVTYEQYF
TRBJ2-7 TRBV14 - TRBD1 TGTGCCAGCAGCTCCTGGCCCTATGCTTTGGGACAGGGGGACTCCTACGAGCAGTACTTC CASSSWPYALGQGDSYEQYF
TRBJ1-4 TRBV20-1 - - TGCAGTGCTACGGACATCAAGGGGGAAAAACTGTTTTTT CSATDIKGEKLFF
TRBJ2-4 TRBV5-4 - - TGTGCCAGCAGCCCCGGGCGGGACAGTAAAAACATTCAGTACTTC CASSPGRDSKNIQYF
TRBJ1-1 TRBV12-3/TRBV12-4 - - TGTGCCAGCAGTTTATACAGTAACACTGAAGCTTTCTTT CASSLYSNTEAFF
TRBJ2-7 TRBV7-8 - TRBD2 TGTGCCAGCAGCTTACCCCAGCGGGGGAGCTCCTACGAGCAGTACTTC CASSLPQRGSSYEQYF
TRBJ1-5 TRBV12-3/TRBV12-4 - - TGTGCCAGCAGTTTAGCGCCGGGGAATCAGCCCCAGCATTTT CASSLAPGNQPQHF